A selection of T cell receptor beta chains follows, all from one sample in a study of T cell changes during pregnancy in multiple sclerosis. Sequenced by immunoSEQ multiplex PCR; TCRdb stores in-frame clones only, minus some. Here the sample spans more than 35,000 clones, about 91% being singletons. Here the sequenced sample was CD4+ T cells from peripheral blood mononuclear cells, taken in the third trimester of pregnancy. The source is a female donor with multiple sclerosis, enrolled in a pregnancy study. CDR3s include the opening cysteine and the closing phenylalanine or tryptophan. D genes are given only for firm matches. Only part of the rows carry a size: once, few, many, or a class if the clone is expanded.

NA TRBJ2-3 NA TRBV2 CASSEARGPYTDTQYF TGTGCCAGCAGTGAAGCGCGGGGTCCCTACACAGATACGCAGTATTTT
NA TRBJ1-3 NA TRBV7-9 CASSSKRLSGNTIYF TGTGCCAGCAGCTCGAAGCGTCTCTCTGGAAACACCATATATTTT
NA TRBJ1-5 NA TRBV2 CASSREAPQPQHF TGTGCCAGCTCGAGGGAAGCCCCTCAGCCCCAGCATTTT
TRBD2 TRBJ2-5 NA TRBV19 CASSTGLAGHKETQYF TGTGCCAGTAGTACGGGACTAGCGGGGCATAAAGAGACCCAGTACTTC
TRBD1 TRBJ1-5 NA TRBV6-5 CAISPGQNQPQHF TGTGCCATCAGTCCGGGACAGAATCAGCCCCAGCATTTT
TRBD2 TRBJ2-7 NA TRBV7-9 CASSWGGWQYF TGTGCCAGCAGCTGGGGGGGGTGGCAGTACTTC
TRBD2 TRBJ2-1 NA TRBV5-1 CASSLNVPGLAKDEQFF TGCGCCAGCAGCTTAAACGTCCCTGGACTAGCTAAAGATGAGCAGTTCTTC
TRBD2 TRBJ2-3 NA TRBV7-7 CASSPVAGGPTDTQYF TGTGCCAGCAGCCCAGTAGCGGGAGGGCCGACAGATACGCAGTATTTT
NA TRBJ2-1 NA TRBV12-5 CASGLNSYNEQFF TGTGCTAGTGGTTTAAACAGTTACAATGAGCAGTTCTTC
NA TRBJ1-2 NA TRBV11-2 CASSSNLGGGYTF TGTGCCAGCAGCTCGAACCTAGGGGGTGGCTACACCTTC
NA TRBJ2-3 NA TRBV2 CASSGASDTQYF TGTGCCAGCAGTGGCGCTTCAGATACGCAGTATTTT
TRBD2 TRBJ2-1 NA TRBV5-1 CASSLVLAGGYNEQFF TGCGCCAGCAGCTTGGTCCTAGCGGGAGGATACAATGAGCAGTTCTTC
TRBD1 TRBJ2-3 NA TRBV7-3 CASSRTGANTDTQYF TGTGCCAGCAGCCGGACAGGGGCTAACACAGATACGCAGTATTTT
TRBD1 TRBJ2-7 NA TRBV5-4 CASSLAADRGLSSYEQYF TGTGCCAGCAGCTTGGCCGCGGACAGGGGGCTGAGCTCCTACGAGCAGTACTTC
NA TRBJ1-3 NA TRBV6-1 CASSEPQFSGNTIYF TGTGCCAGCAGTGAACCCCAGTTCTCTGGAAACACCATATATTTT
NA TRBJ2-7 NA TRBV5-1 CASSLLADTYEQYF TGCGCCAGCAGCTTACTAGCAGATACCTACGAGCAGTACTTC
NA TRBJ1-2 NA TRBV28 CASSPRGGRFGGYTF TGTGCCAGCAGTCCACGGGGGGGGCGGTTCGGTGGCTACACCTTC
NA TRBJ1-1 once TRBV11-3 CASSFKGAEAFF TGTGCCAGCAGCTTCAAGGGAGCTGAAGCTTTCTTT
NA TRBJ1-2 NA TRBV27 CASSSTVWEGYGYTF TGTGCCAGCAGTTCGACAGTTTGGGAGGGCTATGGCTACACCTTC
TRBD2 TRBJ2-2 NA TRBV11-2 CASRRLAGWTGELFF TGTGCCAGCAGAAGACTAGCGGGATGGACCGGGGAGCTGTTTTTT